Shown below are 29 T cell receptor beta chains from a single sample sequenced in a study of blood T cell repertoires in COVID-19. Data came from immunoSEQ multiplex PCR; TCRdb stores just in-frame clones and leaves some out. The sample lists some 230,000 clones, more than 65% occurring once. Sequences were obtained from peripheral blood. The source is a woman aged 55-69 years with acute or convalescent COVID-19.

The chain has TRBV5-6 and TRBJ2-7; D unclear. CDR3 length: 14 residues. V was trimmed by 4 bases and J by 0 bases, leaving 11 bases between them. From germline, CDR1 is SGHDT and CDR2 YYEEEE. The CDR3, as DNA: TGTGCCAGCAGCGGCCCCCGGAGCTCCTACGAGCAGTACTTC. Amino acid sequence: CASSGPRSSYEQYF.

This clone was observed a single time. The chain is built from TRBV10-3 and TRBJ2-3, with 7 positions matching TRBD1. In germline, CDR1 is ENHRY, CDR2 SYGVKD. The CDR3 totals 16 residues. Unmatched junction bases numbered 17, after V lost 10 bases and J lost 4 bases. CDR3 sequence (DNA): TGTGCCACCGGGCTAAACAGGGGCCGAGGGGCAGATACGCAGTATTTT. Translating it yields CATGLNRGRGADTQYF.

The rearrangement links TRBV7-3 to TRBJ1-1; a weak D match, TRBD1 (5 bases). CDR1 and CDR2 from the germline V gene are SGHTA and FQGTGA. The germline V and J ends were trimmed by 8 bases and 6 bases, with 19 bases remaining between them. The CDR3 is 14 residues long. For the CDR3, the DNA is TGTGCCAGCCGATCCCAGGGACGGGGGGCTGAAGCTTTCTTT. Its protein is CASRSQGRGAEAFF.

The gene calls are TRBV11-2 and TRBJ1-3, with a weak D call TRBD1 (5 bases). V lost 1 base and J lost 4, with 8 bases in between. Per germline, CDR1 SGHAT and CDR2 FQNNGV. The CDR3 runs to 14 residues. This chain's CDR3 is CASSLARVGNTIYF. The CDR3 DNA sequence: TGTGCCAGCAGCTTAGCCAGGGTCGGAAACACCATATATTTT.

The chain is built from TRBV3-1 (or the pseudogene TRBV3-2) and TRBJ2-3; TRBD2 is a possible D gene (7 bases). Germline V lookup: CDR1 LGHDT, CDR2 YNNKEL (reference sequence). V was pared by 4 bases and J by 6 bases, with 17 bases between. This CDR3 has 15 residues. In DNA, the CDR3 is TGTGCCAGCAGCCTTCAACCCCGGGGGGCCGATACGCAGTATTTT. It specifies CASSLQPRGADTQYF.

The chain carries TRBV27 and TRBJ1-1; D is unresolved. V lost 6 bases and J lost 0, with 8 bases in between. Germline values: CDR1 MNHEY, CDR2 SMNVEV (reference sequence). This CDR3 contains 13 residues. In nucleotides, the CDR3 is TGTGCCAGCAGGCTAAGAGTGAACACTGAAGCTTTCTTT. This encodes CASRLRVNTEAFF.

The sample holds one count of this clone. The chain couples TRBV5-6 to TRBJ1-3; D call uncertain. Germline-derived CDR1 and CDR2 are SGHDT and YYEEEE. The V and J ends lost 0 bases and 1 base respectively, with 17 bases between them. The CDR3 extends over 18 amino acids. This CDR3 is CASSLGLPPPSSGNTIYF. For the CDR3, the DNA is TGTGCCAGCAGCTTGGGGCTTCCACCTCCCTCATCTGGAAACACCATATATTTT.

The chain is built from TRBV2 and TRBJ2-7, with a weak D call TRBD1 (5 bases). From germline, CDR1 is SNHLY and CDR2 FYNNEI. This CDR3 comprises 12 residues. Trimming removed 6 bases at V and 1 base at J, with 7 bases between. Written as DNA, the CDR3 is TGTGCCAGCAGAGGGGATTCCTACGAGCAGTACTTC. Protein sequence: CASRGDSYEQYF.

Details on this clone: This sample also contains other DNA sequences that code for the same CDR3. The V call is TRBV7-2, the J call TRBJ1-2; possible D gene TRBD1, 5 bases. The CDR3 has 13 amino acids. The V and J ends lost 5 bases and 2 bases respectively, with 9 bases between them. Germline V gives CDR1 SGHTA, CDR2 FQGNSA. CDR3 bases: TGTGCCAGCAGCCCCGACAGCAACTATGGCTACACCTTC. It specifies CASSPDSNYGYTF.

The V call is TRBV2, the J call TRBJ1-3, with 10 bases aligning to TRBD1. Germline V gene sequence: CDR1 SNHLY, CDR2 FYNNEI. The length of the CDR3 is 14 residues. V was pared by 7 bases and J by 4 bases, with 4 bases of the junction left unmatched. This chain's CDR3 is CASIGTGVGNTIYF. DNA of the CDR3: TGTGCCAGCATTGGGACAGGGGTAGGAAACACCATATATTTT.

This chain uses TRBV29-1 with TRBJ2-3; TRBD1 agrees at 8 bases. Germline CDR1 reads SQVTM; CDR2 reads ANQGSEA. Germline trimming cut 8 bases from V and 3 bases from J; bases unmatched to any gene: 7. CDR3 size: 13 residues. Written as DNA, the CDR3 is TGCAGCTCGCGGACAGGGCGGACAGATACGCAGTATTTT. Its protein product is CSSRTGRTDTQYF.

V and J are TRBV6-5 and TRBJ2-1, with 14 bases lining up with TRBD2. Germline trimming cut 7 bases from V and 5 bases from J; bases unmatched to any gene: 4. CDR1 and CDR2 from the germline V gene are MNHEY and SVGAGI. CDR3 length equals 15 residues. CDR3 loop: CASIRTSGGNNEQFF. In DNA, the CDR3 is TGTGCCAGCATTAGGACTAGCGGGGGGAACAATGAGCAGTTCTTC.

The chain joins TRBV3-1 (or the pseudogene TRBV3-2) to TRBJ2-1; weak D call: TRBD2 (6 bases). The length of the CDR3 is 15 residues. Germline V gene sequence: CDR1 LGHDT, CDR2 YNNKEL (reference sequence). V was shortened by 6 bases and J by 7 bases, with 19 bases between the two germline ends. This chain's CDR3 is CASRSRGGVRNEQFF. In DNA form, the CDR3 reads TGTGCCAGCAGATCCCGGGGAGGCGTGCGGAATGAGCAGTTCTTC.

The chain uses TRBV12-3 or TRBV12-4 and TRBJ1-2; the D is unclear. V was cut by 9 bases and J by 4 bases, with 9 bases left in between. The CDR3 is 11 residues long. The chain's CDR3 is CASGQFYGYTF. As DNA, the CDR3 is TGTGCCAGTGGGCAGTTCTATGGCTACACCTTC.

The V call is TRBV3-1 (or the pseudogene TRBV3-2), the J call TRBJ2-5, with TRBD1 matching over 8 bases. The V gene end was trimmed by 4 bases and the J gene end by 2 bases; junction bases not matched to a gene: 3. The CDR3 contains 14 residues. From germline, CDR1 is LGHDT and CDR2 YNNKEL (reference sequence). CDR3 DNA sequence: TGTGCCAGCAGCCGGGACAGGTCACAAGAGACCCAGTACTTC. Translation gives CASSRDRSQETQYF.

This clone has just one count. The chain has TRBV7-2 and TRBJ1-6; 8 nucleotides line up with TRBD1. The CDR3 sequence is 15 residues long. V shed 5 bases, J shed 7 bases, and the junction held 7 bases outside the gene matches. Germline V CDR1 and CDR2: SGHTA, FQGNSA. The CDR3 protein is CASSHGDRKNSPLHF. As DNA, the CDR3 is TGTGCCAGCAGCCACGGGGACAGGAAGAATTCACCCCTCCACTTT.

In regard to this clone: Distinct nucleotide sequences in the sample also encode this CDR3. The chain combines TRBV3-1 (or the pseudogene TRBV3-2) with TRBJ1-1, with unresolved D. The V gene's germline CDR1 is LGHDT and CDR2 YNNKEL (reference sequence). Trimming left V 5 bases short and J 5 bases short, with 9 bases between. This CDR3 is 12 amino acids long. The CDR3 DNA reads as TGTGCCAGCAGCTCAGAGGGAACTGAAGCTTTCTTT. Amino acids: CASSSEGTEAFF.

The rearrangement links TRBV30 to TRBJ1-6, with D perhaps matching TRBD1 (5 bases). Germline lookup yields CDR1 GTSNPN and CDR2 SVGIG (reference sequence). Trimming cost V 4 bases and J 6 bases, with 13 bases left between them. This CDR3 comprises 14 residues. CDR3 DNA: TGTGCCTGGACAGGGTTGGGCTCTAATTCACCCCTCCACTTT. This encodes CAWTGLGSNSPLHF.

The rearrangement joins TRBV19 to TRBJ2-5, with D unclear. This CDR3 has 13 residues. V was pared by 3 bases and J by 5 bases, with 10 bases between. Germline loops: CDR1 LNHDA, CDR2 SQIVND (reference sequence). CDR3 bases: TGTGCCAGTAGTATTATCGCGTTGGAGACCCAGTACTTC. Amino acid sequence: CASSIIALETQYF.

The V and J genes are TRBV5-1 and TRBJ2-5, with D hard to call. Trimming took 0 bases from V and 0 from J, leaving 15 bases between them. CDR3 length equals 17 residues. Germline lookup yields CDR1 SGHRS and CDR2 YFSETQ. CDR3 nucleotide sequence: TGCGCCAGCAGCTTGGTGGAGAAGCAGACTTACCAAGAGACCCAGTACTTC. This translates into CASSLVEKQTYQETQYF.

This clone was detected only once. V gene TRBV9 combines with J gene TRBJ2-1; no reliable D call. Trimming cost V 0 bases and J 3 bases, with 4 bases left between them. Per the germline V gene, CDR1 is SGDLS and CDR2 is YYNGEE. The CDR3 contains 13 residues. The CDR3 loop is CASSVAGYNEQFF. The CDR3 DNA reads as TGTGCCAGCAGCGTAGCGGGCTACAATGAGCAGTTCTTC.

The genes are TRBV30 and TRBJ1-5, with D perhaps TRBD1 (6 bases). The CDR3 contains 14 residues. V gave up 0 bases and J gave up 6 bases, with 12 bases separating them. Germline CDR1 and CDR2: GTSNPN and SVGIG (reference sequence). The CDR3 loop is CAWSVSTGRQPQHF. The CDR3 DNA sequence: TGTGCCTGGAGTGTAAGTACAGGGCGTCAGCCCCAGCATTTT.

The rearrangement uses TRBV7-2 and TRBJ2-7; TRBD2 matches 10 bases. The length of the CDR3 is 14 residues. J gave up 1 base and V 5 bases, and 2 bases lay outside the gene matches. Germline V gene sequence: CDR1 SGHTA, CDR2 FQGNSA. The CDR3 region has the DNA TGTGCCAGCAGCCTGGGACTAGCGTCCTACGAGCAGTACTTC. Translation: CASSLGLASYEQYF.

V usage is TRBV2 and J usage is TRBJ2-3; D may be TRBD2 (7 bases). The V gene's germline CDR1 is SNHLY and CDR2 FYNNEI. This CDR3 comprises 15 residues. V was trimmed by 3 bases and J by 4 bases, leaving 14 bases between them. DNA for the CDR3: TGTGCCAGCAGTGAGGGCGGGGGCGTCTCAGATACGCAGTATTTT. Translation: CASSEGGGVSDTQYF.

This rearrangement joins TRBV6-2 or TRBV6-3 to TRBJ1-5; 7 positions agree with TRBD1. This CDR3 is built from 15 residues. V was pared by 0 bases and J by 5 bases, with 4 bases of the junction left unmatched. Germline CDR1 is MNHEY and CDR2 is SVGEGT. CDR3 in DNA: TGTGCCAGCAGTTACTCGGGACAGCTTGATCAGCCCCAGCATTTT. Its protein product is CASSYSGQLDQPQHF.

The DNA for the CDR3 is TGTGCCAGCAATAGCGGGGGGCTTCTCGACGAGCAGTACTTC. Translated: CASNSGGLLDEQYF. This sequence joins TRBV9 and TRBJ2-7; 10 bases align to TRBD2. V lost 6 bases and J lost 5; bases outside the gene matches: 8. The germline CDR1 and CDR2 sequences are SGDLS and YYNGEE. CDR3 length: 14 amino acids. Full variable domain (outside the CDR3, taken from reference TRBV9 and TRBJ2-7): DSGVTQTPKHLITATGQRVTLRCSPRSGDLSVYWYQQSLDQGLQFLIQYYNGEERAKGNILERFSAQQFPDLHSELNLSSLELGDSALYFCASNSGGLLDEQYFGPGTRLTVT.

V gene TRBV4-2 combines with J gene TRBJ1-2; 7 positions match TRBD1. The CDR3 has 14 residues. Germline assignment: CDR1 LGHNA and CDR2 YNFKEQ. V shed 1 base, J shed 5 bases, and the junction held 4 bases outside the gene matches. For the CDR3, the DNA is TGTGCCAGCAGCCAAGGACAGGGAGAATATGGCTACACCTTC. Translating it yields CASSQGQGEYGYTF.

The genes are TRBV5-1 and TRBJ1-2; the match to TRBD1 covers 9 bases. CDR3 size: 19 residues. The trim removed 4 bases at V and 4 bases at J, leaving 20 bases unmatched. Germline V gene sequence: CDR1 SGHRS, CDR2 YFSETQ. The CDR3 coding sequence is TGCGCCAGCAGCGTGGGACCCTTCTTGACAGGGGGGGCCTTCTATGGCTACACCTTC. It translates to CASSVGPFLTGGAFYGYTF. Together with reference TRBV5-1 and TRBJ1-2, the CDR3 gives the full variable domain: KAGVTQTPRYLIKTRGQQVTLSCSPISGHRSVSWYQQTPGQGLQFLFEYFSETQRNKGNFPGRFSGRQFSNSRSEMNVSTLELGDSALYLCASSVGPFLTGGAFYGYTFGSGTRLTVV.

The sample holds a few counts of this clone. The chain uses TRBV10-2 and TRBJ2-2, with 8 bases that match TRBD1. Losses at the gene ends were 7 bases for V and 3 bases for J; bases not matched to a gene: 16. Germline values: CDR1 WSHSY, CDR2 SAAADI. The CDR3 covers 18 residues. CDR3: CASKASRTGLKDTGELFF. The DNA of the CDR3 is TGCGCCAGCAAAGCCAGCCGGACAGGGTTAAAGGACACCGGGGAGCTGTTTTTT.